These T cell receptor beta chains were read from a single sample in a study of regulatory T cells in long-lasting Graves disease. One entry per CDR3 protein results from TCRdb running MiXCR on the multiplex PCR reads. The table lists roughly 400,000 distinct CDR3 sequences, 20% to 25% of them singletons, with around 20% in the top ten. This specimen was peripheral blood mononuclear cells (PBMCs), taken when the disease was refractory, from a patient treated with antithyroid drugs. The receptors shown here come from a female donor with Graves disease. Each CDR3 is given with its conserved first and last residue. D genes are given only for firm matches. Rows may omit the clone size; those that give it use once, few, many or a size class.

V gene	D gene	J gene	clone size	CDR3 protein	CDR3 DNA
TRBV20-1	.	TRBJ2-7	few	CSATQGTRHEQYF	TGCAGTGCTACCCAGGGGACGCGACACGAGCAGTACTTC
TRBV20-1	TRBD2	TRBJ2-5	.	CSARMAGGLETQYF	TGCAGTGCTAGAATGGCGGGAGGGCTGGAGACCCAGTACTTC
TRBV5-1	.	TRBJ2-5	many	CASSLLTQETQYF	TGTGCCAGCAGCTTATTGACCCAAGAGACCCAGTACTTC
TRBV11-2	.	TRBJ2-3	.	CASSLGAGFTDTQYF	TGTGCCAGCAGCTTAGGAGCGGGCTTCACAGATACGCAGTATTTT
TRBV2	TRBD2	TRBJ2-1	.	CASSSGLAGGPYNEQFF	TGTGCCAGCAGCTCAGGACTAGCGGGAGGGCCCTACAATGAGCAGTTCTTC
TRBV20-1	TRBD2	TRBJ2-5	few	CSARGLAGIETQYF	TGCAGTGCTAGAGGACTAGCGGGAATAGAGACCCAGTACTTC
TRBV12-3/TRBV12-4	TRBD2	TRBJ2-5	many	CASSLSGRELETQYF	TGTGCCAGCAGTCTGAGCGGGAGGGAACTAGAGACCCAGTACTTC
TRBV7-9	.	TRBJ1-2	few	CASSSVTDSGYTF	TGTGCCAGCAGCTCCGTCACCGATAGTGGCTACACCTTC
TRBV29-1	.	TRBJ1-2	few	CSVGHNYGYTF	TGCAGCGTGGGACATAACTATGGCTACACCTTC
TRBV6-1	.	TRBJ1-1	many	CASRRTVTSAEAFF	TGTGCCAGCAGGCGGACAGTAACGAGCGCTGAAGCTTTCTTT
TRBV5-8	TRBD1	TRBJ1-2	.	CAKGQGGYGYTF	TGTGCCAAGGGACAGGGTGGCTATGGCTACACCTTC
TRBV7-8	.	TRBJ2-7	many	CASSGALFSEQYF	TGTGCCAGCAGCGGGGCCCTGTTCTCCGAGCAGTACTTC
TRBV27	.	TRBJ1-6	many	CASSLTGGSSSPLHF	TGTGCCAGCAGTTTAACGGGGGGCTCAAGTTCACCCCTCCACTTT
TRBV29-1	.	TRBJ1-1	.	CSARTGIYTEAFF	TGCAGCGCCCGTACAGGAATTTACACTGAAGCTTTCTTT
TRBV29-1	.	TRBJ2-5	many	CSVEGPGTQETQYF	TGCAGCGTTGAAGGTCCAGGGACCCAAGAGACCCAGTACTTC
TRBV6-5	.	TRBJ2-2	few	CVSSYSPPGHTGELFF	TGTGTCAGCAGTTATTCACCGCCCGGGCACACCGGGGAGCTGTTTTTT
TRBV28	TRBD1	TRBJ2-7	many	CASKPGQGVSYEQYF	TGTGCCAGCAAACCGGGACAGGGGGTCTCCTACGAGCAGTACTTC
TRBV20-1	.	TRBJ2-7	.	CSARAGEDYEQYF	TGCAGTGCTAGAGCAGGCGAGGACTACGAGCAGTACTTC
TRBV29-1	.	TRBJ1-2	many	CSVGPDRNYGYTF	TGCAGCGTTGGGCCCGACAGAAACTATGGCTACACCTTC
TRBV4-3	TRBD2	TRBJ2-2	.	CASSQTWGGAGGPVGELFF	TGCGCCAGCAGCCAAACCTGGGGTGGCGCGGGAGGGCCCGTCGGGGAGCTGTTTTTT
TRBV28	TRBD1	TRBJ1-2	many	CASSPDRGVYGYTF	TGTGCCAGCAGTCCGGACAGGGGGGTCTATGGCTACACCTTC
TRBV27	.	TRBJ2-2	.	CASSLWPTSGTGELFF	TGTGCCAGCAGTTTATGGCCAACCTCAGGGACCGGGGAGCTGTTTTTT
TRBV7-2	.	TRBJ1-5	few	CASSLSSDRLSQPQHF	TGTGCCAGCAGCTTATCCAGCGACCGTCTGAGTCAGCCCCAGCATTTT
TRBV28	.	TRBJ2-4	few	CASSPRSAKNIQYF	TGTGCCAGCAGTCCTAGGTCAGCCAAAAACATTCAGTACTTC
TRBV3-1	.	TRBJ1-4	many	CASSQVGKLFF	TGTGCCAGCAGCCAAGTGGGAAAACTGTTTTTT
TRBV6-1	.	TRBJ1-5	.	CPTQGGWHQPQHF	TGTCCCACCCAGGGAGGTTGGCATCAGCCCCAGCATTTT
TRBV3-1	.	TRBJ2-7	.	CASSQKGGVNEQYF	TGTGCCAGCAGCCAGAAAGGGGGAGTAAACGAGCAGTACTTC
TRBV28	TRBD2	TRBJ2-7	many	CASRDSGRSYEQYF	TGTGCCAGCCGTGATAGCGGGAGGTCCTACGAGCAGTACTTC
TRBV19	.	TRBJ1-5	.	CASSADSINQPQHF	TGTGCCAGTAGTGCAGACAGTATTAATCAGCCCCAGCATTTT
TRBV10-3	TRBD2	TRBJ2-7	.	CAISVGTSGSFEQYF	TGTGCCATCAGTGTAGGGACTAGCGGGAGTTTCGAGCAGTACTTC
TRBV6-1	.	TRBJ2-5	.	CASSPTTIIQETQYF	TGTGCCAGCAGTCCAACGACTATCATCCAAGAGACCCAGTACTTC
TRBV30	.	TRBJ1-3	.	CALQNSGNTIYF	TGTGCCCTACAGAACTCTGGAAACACCATATATTTT
TRBV28	TRBD2	TRBJ2-2	.	CAISTSEGPGELFF	TGTGCCATCTCGACTAGCGAAGGGCCCGGGGAGCTGTTTTTT
TRBV7-2	.	TRBJ2-5	many	CASSWGSKQETQYF	TGTGCCAGCAGCTGGGGCAGTAAACAAGAGACCCAGTACTTC
TRBV27	.	TRBJ2-2	many	CASQKGLNTGELFF	TGTGCCAGCCAGAAGGGACTCAACACCGGGGAGCTGTTTTTT
TRBV5-1	TRBD2	TRBJ2-7	.	CASSYGTSSYEQYF	TGCGCCAGCAGCTACGGGACTAGCTCCTACGAGCAGTACTTC
TRBV12-3/TRBV12-4	.	TRBJ1-5	many	CASSLGGLRSNQPQHF	TGTGCCAGCAGTTTGGGGGGGCTGAGGAGCAATCAGCCCCAGCATTTT
TRBV3-1	.	TRBJ2-5	many	CASSLAGGKTQYF	TGTGCCAGCAGCTTGGCCGGGGGAAAGACCCAGTACTTC
TRBV27	.	TRBJ1-6	many	CASSLIAESSYNSPLHF	TGTGCCAGCAGTTTAATTGCGGAAAGCTCCTATAATTCACCCCTCCACTTT
TRBV10-1	TRBD1	TRBJ2-7	many	CASSRDRGGEQYF	TGCGCCAGCAGCCGGGACAGGGGGGGTGAGCAGTACTTC
TRBV7-9	.	TRBJ2-7	many	CASSLDLSRGVEQYF	TGTGCCAGCAGCTTAGATTTGTCCAGGGGAGTCGAGCAGTACTTC
TRBV5-1	TRBD1	TRBJ1-1	many	CASSSGTGATLEAFF	TGCGCCAGCAGCTCTGGGACAGGGGCCACCCTCGAAGCTTTCTTT
TRBV6-1	TRBD1	TRBJ2-1	.	CASSTTGDRNEQFF	TGTGCCAGCAGTACCACAGGGGACCGCAATGAGCAGTTCTTC
TRBV5-4	TRBD1	TRBJ1-1	.	CASSYRTGGDAEAFF	TGTGCCAGCAGCTACCGGACAGGGGGCGACGCTGAAGCTTTCTTT
TRBV12-3/TRBV12-4	.	TRBJ2-5	.	CASSLSWGLRETQYF	TGTGCCAGCAGTTTAAGCTGGGGCCTGAGGGAGACCCAGTACTTC
TRBV20-1	.	TRBJ2-4	few	CSARVVGENIQYF	TGCAGTGCTAGAGTTGTTGGAGAAAACATTCAGTACTTC